The T cell receptor beta chain described here comes from a study of T cell responses to AZD1222 COVID-19 vaccine (dated by TCRdb to the early 2020s). Background for the entire study: AZD1222 recipients with second doses at about 4 weeks or about 12 weeks were pooled, because spike-specific TCR depth and breadth did not differ between schedules. TCR sequencing covered fewer than 250 trial participants: 200 to 210 given two doses of AZD1222 and 26 given two doses of MenACWY control vaccine. Trial participants were enrolled by age into subgroups of 18-55, 56-69 and 70-plus years, and around 150, 28 and 57 TCR-sequenced participants, respectively, were included in these subgroups.

This sample's time point label indicates: baseline before first vaccination. Samples from vaccinated people were obtained from the UK trials COV001 and COV002, which included a single-blind randomized controlled phase 2/3 trial of AZD1222 (ChAdOx1 nCoV-19) in healthy adults. Trial participant PBMC samples were collected at day 0 and day 28 after the second dose for TCRbeta chain sequencing. CDR1 SEHNR and CDR2 FQNEAQ were looked up in the germline V gene (reference sequence). The CDR3 contains 16 residues, cysteine and phenylalanine counted. The DNA shown is the 48-base CDR3, in frame from base 1. V loses 1 base of germline sequence and J loses 4 bases, and the interval between the two ends is 17 bases. Broader findings and caveats from the paper: Reportedly, close to half of the unique spike-specific TCRs recognized epitopes lying outside the regions that are mutated in the B.1.351 and B.1.1.7 variants. The whole spike protein was spanned by vaccine-associated CD4 TCRs, and dominant responses were seen in regions 160-218 and 743-854. Because no day 14 peak-response samples were available, repertoires were characterized only after the peak T cell response. The 56-69-year group was small, and its depth increase did not reach significance, likely because of low power. Conclusions about previously exposed vaccinees were limited because only five to seven AZD1222 recipients were SARS-CoV-2 seropositive at baseline. Participants were mostly white British, with more females than males. The authors suggested clonal diversity may have been underestimated. After two AZD1222 doses, spike-specific TCR breadth and depth were significantly higher than at day 0 and than in MenACWY recipients.

The CDR3 regions of human TCRbeta chains were analyzed by immunosequencing. The source study handled its data this way. Repertoire TCRs were checked for matches against a reference library of SARS-CoV-2-specific TCRs that had been generated using the MIRA antigen-specificity platform. Breadth meant the fraction of unique TCRs that were SARS-CoV-2-associated, whereas depth meant the fraction of total T cells that were SARS-CoV-2-associated. Using the MIRA data, each spike-specific TCR was assigned both to the spike region to which the TCR was reactive and to a CD4 or CD8 class. Log10-transformed breadth and depth values were compared by one-way ANOVA with Sidak's multiple comparisons tests. Imported from immuneACCESS, the table was reduced by TCRdb to in-frame sequences with V and J called. These copies leave out some clones; in studies compared against another copy, an unresolved V gene accounts for under half, and the cause of the remainder is not known. That table supplies the V and J calls and clone size; D and trimming were determined from the DNA. This sample lists about 120,000 clones; about 90% were detected once. 13% to 15% of the sample lies in the top ten.

As to this clone: The antigen it binds to is not known. It has no much larger one-base neighbor in the sample; base qualities were not kept.

The V gene is TRBV7-9 and the J gene is TRBJ2-7, with the identity of the D gene unclear. The sample in question was peripheral blood, obtained on day 0 of AZD1222 vaccination. The sequence derives from an adult in good health. CDR3 sequence: CASSLGIGEASYEQYF. The sequenced DNA: TGTGCCAGCAGCTTAGGGATTGGGGAAGCATCGTACGAGCAGTACTTC.